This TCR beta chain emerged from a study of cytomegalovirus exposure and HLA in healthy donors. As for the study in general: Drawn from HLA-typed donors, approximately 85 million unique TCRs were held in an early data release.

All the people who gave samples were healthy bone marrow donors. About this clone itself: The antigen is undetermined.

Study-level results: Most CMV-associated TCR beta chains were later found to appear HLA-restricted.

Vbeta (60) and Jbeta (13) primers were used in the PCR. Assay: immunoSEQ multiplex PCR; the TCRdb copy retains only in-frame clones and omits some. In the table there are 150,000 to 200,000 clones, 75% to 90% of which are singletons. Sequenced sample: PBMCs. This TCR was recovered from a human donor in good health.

The CDR3 coding sequence is TGTGCCAGCGATTACAGAAAAAACTATGGCTACACCTTC. It codes for CASDYRKNYGYTF. The chain joins TRBV6-5 to TRBJ1-2; D ambiguous. The germline gives CDR1 MNHEY, CDR2 SVGAGI. The CDR3 totals 13 residues. The germline V and J ends were trimmed by 8 bases and 2 bases, with 12 bases remaining between them.